The 17 T cell receptor beta chains below were found in one sample sequenced in a study of shared clonotypes between healthy human individuals. This table comes from immunoSEQ multiplex PCR, and its TCRdb copy is limited to in-frame clones, with some not included. The table includes roughly 480,000 clones, roughly 85% detected once. The sequenced sample was PBMCs. These receptors were taken from a woman in her 40s in good health. Some clones in this sample may be carry-over from other donors' samples.

The V gene is TRBV7-9, the J gene TRBJ2-5; no clear D gene. V was clipped by 5 bases and J by 0 bases, with 13 bases between them. The CDR3 loop spans 15 amino acids. The germline gives CDR1 SEHNR, CDR2 FQNEAQ (reference sequence). CDR3 residues: CASSQTAEDQETQYF. CDR3 coding DNA: TGTGCCAGCAGCCAAACGGCAGAAGACCAAGAGACCCAGTACTTC. Together with reference TRBV7-9 and TRBJ2-5, the CDR3 gives the full variable domain: DTGVSQNPRHKITKRGQNVTFRCDPISEHNRLYWYRQTLGQGPEFLTYFQNEAQLEKSRLLSDRFSAERPKGSFSTLEIQRTEQGDSAMYLCASSQTAEDQETQYFGPGTRLLVL.

Details on this clone: The junction and the germline gene differ at one end; a read error may be behind it. The gene calls are TRBV7-7 and TRBJ2-2; the D gene is possibly TRBD2 (6 bases). This CDR3 is 15 amino acids long. Germline V gene sequence: CDR1 SSHAT, CDR2 FNYEAQ (reference sequence). CDR3 DNA sequence: TGTGCTAGCAGCTTAAATCCCGGGGGCACCGGGGAGCTGTTTTTT. The encoded protein is CASSLNPGGTGELFF.

The sample holds a few counts of this clone. A far larger clone is only one base removed, so a read error is likely. The J gene is TRBJ1-1, the V gene TRBV6-6; D is uncertain. Germline-derived CDR1 and CDR2 are MNHNY and SVGAGI (reference sequence). The CDR3 loop spans 13 amino acids. The CDR3 nucleotides read TGTGCCAGCAGTCGAACAGAGAACACTGGAGCTTTCTTT. Its translation is CASSRTENTGAFF.

This clone came up a few times. The chain couples TRBV11-2 to TRBJ2-1; D possibly corresponds to TRBD2 (5 bases). Trimming pared 4 bases from V and 10 bases from J, leaving 11 bases between. Germline lookup yields CDR1 SGHAT and CDR2 FQNNGV. CDR3 length: 12 residues. CDR3 sequence reads: CASSSGWEEQFF. In DNA, the CDR3 is TGTGCCAGCAGCTCGGGGTGGGAAGAGCAGTTCTTC.

The rearrangement uses TRBV5-4 and TRBJ2-5; 14 bases line up with TRBD2. This CDR3 is built from 15 residues. Per germline, CDR1 SGHNT and CDR2 YYREEE (reference sequence). After removal of 4 bases from V and 5 bases from J, the junction contained 4 bases not matched to a gene. The CDR3: CASSPGLAGEETQYF. The DNA of the CDR3 is TGTGCCAGCAGCCCGGGACTAGCGGGAGAGGAGACCCAGTACTTC.

The chain links TRBV6-6 to TRBJ1-2; TRBD1 matches 8 bases. The germline CDR1 and CDR2 sequences are MNHNY and SVGAGI (reference sequence). The CDR3 totals 13 residues. Germline trimming cut 6 bases from V and 6 bases from J; bases unmatched to any gene: 6. The CDR3 spells CASSLDRGDGYTF. CDR3 in DNA: TGTGCCAGCAGCTTAGACAGGGGCGATGGCTACACCTTC.

The chain uses TRBV5-1 and TRBJ2-7; 10 nucleotides align to TRBD2. Germline V CDR1 and CDR2: SGHRS, YFSETQ. CDR3 length equals 15 residues. V trimming: 3 bases; J trimming: 2 bases; junction bases outside the gene matches: 5. This CDR3 is CASSYRAGGPYEQYF. The CDR3 DNA reads as TGCGCCAGCAGCTACCGAGCGGGAGGGCCCTACGAGCAGTACTTC.

J is TRBJ2-1 and V is TRBV11-3; D is unclear. Germline assignment: CDR1 SGHNT and CDR2 YENEEA. V was clipped by 5 bases and J by 2 bases, with 7 bases between them. This CDR3 region has 13 residues. The CDR3 nucleotides read TGTGCCAGCAGCCCCGACGCCTACAATGAGCAGTTCTTC. Encoded protein: CASSPDAYNEQFF.

V gene TRBV28 combines with J gene TRBJ1-1; TRBD1 is a possible D gene (5 bases). The germline V gene encodes CDR1 MDHEN and CDR2 SYDVKM. Trimming shortened V by 0 bases and J by 4 bases, and 12 bases separated the two germline ends. This CDR3 contains 15 residues. CDR3 region: CASSLWGVSGTEAFF. CDR3 coding DNA: TGTGCCAGCAGTTTATGGGGGGTATCGGGCACTGAAGCTTTCTTT. The complete variable domain, with remaining parts taken from reference TRBV28 and TRBJ1-1, reads DVKVTQSSRYLVKRTGEKVFLECVQDMDHENMFWYRQDPGLGLRLIYFSYDVKMKEKGDIPEGYSVSREKKERFSLILESASTNQTSMYLCASSLWGVSGTEAFFGQGTRLTVV.

The gene calls are TRBV9 and TRBJ2-3; 9 bases fit TRBD1. Germline trimming cut 3 bases from V and 1 base from J; bases unmatched to any gene: 6. This CDR3 is 16 amino acids long. Germline CDR1 SGDLS, CDR2 YYNGEE. The CDR3 is CASSARQGVRTDTQYF. CDR3 bases: TGTGCCAGCAGCGCTCGACAGGGGGTCCGCACAGATACGCAGTATTTT.

The chain carries TRBV19 and TRBJ2-2, with D uncertain. With 4 bases removed from V and 5 bases from J, the gap between germline ends came to 11 bases. This CDR3 has 14 residues. From germline, CDR1 is LNHDA and CDR2 SQIVND (reference sequence). The CDR3 sequence is CASSSGPYTGELFF. CDR3 sequence (DNA): TGTGCCAGTAGTAGCGGCCCTTATACCGGGGAGCTGTTTTTT.

V is TRBV4-1 and J is TRBJ1-4; D is unclear. Trimming left V 6 bases short and J 0 bases short, with 5 bases between. The CDR3 sequence is 13 residues long. Germline lookup yields CDR1 MGHRA and CDR2 YSYEKL. The CDR3 loop is CASRSATNEKLFF. The CDR3 nucleotides are TGCGCCAGCAGGAGTGCAACTAATGAAAAACTGTTTTTT.

The chain has TRBV6-1 and TRBJ2-3; the D gene could be TRBD1 or TRBD2 (5 bases each). CDR1 is MNHNS, CDR2 SASEGT, per germline. V shed 1 base and J shed 1 base, with 12 bases lying between them. The CDR3 has 16 residues. The CDR3 is CASSEGGSRGTDTQYF. The CDR3 DNA follows: TGTGCCAGCAGTGAAGGGGGGAGCCGGGGCACAGATACGCAGTATTTT.

The V and J genes are TRBV15 and TRBJ2-2; 13 bases line up with TRBD2. The CDR3 sequence is 17 residues long. Trimming at V came to 3 bases and at J to 7 bases, leaving 8 bases not matched to a gene. Germline assignment: CDR1 LNHNV and CDR2 YYDKDF (reference sequence). CDR3 nucleotides: TGTGCCACCAGCAGGGTTGGACTAGCGGGAGCGATCGGGGAGCTGTTTTTT. Translated, it gives CATSRVGLAGAIGELFF.

V is TRBV28 and J is TRBJ2-3; 16 nucleotides line up with TRBD2. The CDR3 totals 16 residues. Germline V CDR1 and CDR2: MDHEN, SYDVKM. V lost 5 bases, J lost 6 bases, and 5 bases stayed unmatched. The CDR3 region is CASSTGTSGRADTQYF. The CDR3, as DNA: TGTGCCAGCAGTACCGGGACTAGCGGGAGGGCGGATACGCAGTATTTT.

This clone was recorded only once. The likely explanation is a read error, given a far larger clone one base away. The chain combines TRBV7-2 with TRBJ2-7; D may be TRBD2 (5 bases). Germline V lookup: CDR1 SGHTA, CDR2 FQGNSA. CDR3 length: 16 amino acids. Trimming stripped 5 bases from V and 3 bases from J, with 20 bases between. For the CDR3, the DNA is TGTGCCAGCAGCCACCTTAGGGCAGAGGGCTTCTACGAGCAGTACTTC. Protein: CASSHLRAEGFYEQYF.

The chain carries TRBV9 and TRBJ2-1; D might be TRBD1 or TRBD2, each matching 5 bases. V was pared by 0 bases and J by 0 bases, with 10 bases between. CDR1 and CDR2 (germline): SGDLS, YYNGEE. This CDR3 region has 16 residues. Here the CDR3 DNA reads TGTGCCAGCAGCGTAGGGGGGATTGGCTCCTACAATGAGCAGTTCTTC. It specifies CASSVGGIGSYNEQFF.